This T cell receptor beta chain was obtained from a study of shared clonotypes between healthy human individuals. Findings and caveats of the study: The four-donor shared clonotypes exceeded non-shared clonotypes in generation probability, with non-shared ones scoring lower. Clonotype sharing across a few donors was observed for 5% to 6.5% of naive CD4 clonotypes.

Each PCR replicate from the sorted subsets contained 150 to 250 ng DNA, which is tens of thousands of T cell genomes. Using immunoSEQ multiplex PCR, the repertoire was profiled, and TCRdb retains in-frame clones only, with some absent. Among 1,400,000 or so clones listed, approximately 98.5% were seen once. In regard to this clone: Its specificity is unknown.

CDR3 length equals 14 residues. With 0 bases removed from V and 6 bases from J, the gap between germline ends came to 13 bases. The germline V gene encodes CDR1 SGHRS and CDR2 YFSETQ. The sequencing sample was made of naive CD4+ T cells sorted from blood. The sample's subset: CD45RA+ positively selected. The V gene is TRBV5-1, the J gene TRBJ2-7; D is possibly TRBD1 or TRBD2 (5 bases each). The origin of this receptor is a man aged 25 to 45 in good health. CDR3 protein: CASSLEVRESEQYF. CDR3 in DNA: TGCGCCAGCAGCTTGGAGGTCAGGGAGAGCGAGCAGTACTTC.